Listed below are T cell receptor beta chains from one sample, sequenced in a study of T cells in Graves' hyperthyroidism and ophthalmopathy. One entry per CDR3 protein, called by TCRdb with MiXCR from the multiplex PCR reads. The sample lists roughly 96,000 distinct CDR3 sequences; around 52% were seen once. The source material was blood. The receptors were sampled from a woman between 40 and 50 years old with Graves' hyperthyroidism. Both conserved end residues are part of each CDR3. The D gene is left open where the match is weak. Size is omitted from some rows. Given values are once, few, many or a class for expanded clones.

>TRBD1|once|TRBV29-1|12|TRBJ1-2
TGCAGCTTAGAGGATCAGGGGGAGGGCTACACCTTC
CSLEDQGEGYTF
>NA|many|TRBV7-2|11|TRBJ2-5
TGTGCCAGCAGCTTACAAGAGACCCAGTACTTC
CASSLQETQYF
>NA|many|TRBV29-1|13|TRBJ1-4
TGCAGCGTTGAAGATCAGCCAATCGGGAAACTGTTTTTT
CSVEDQPIGKLFF
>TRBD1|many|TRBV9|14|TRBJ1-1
TGTGCCAGCAGCGCCGGGACAGGATTTCGTGAAGCTTTCTTT
CASSAGTGFREAFF
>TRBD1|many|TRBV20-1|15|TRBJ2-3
TGCAGTGCAAGGGTAGACAGGGACGGGGCAGATACGCAGTATTTT
CSARVDRDGADTQYF
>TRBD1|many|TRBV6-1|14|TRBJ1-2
TGTGCCAGCAGGCCGTTGTGGACAGGCCATGGCTACACCTTC
CASRPLWTGHGYTF
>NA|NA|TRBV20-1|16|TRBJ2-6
TGCAGTGGATTAGCCGGCTCTAACTATGGGGCCAACGTCCTGACTTTC
CSGLAGSNYGANVLTF
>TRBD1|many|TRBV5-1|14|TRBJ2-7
TGCGCCAGCAGCTTGGTAGGGGGCAGCTACGAGCAGTACTTC
CASSLVGGSYEQYF
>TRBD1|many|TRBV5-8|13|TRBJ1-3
TGTGCCAGCAGCTCAGACAGGGTGAACACCATATATTTT
CASSSDRVNTIYF
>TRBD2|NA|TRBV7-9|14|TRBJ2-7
TGTGCCAGCAGACCTACTAGCGGCCCCTACGAGCAGTACTTC
CASRPTSGPYEQYF
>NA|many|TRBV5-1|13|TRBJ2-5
TGCGCCAGCAGCTTGGTCCCCGATGAGACCCAGTACTTC
CASSLVPDETQYF
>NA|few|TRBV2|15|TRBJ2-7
TGTGCCAGCAGTTTCGGAGGGCACAGCTCCTACGAGCAGTACTTC
CASSFGGHSSYEQYF
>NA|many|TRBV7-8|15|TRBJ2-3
TGTGCCAGCAGCGCCGGACGGGACGACACAGATACGCAGTATTTT
CASSAGRDDTDTQYF
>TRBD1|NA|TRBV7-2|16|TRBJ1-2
TGTGCCAGCAGCTTCGGGACAGGGGGCGCTTGGTATGGCTACACCTTC
CASSFGTGGAWYGYTF
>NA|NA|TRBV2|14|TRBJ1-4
TGTGCCAGCAGCCATAAAGGAGGGGGTGAAAAACTGTGTTTT
CASSHKGGGEKLCF
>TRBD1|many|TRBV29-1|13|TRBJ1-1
TGCAGCGTTGCCAGGGGGCGGTTCACTGAAGCTTTCTTT
CSVARGRFTEAFF
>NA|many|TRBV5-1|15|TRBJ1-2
TGCGCCAGCAGCCGCTTACCGGAGGGGGGTTATGGCTACACCTTC
CASSRLPEGGYGYTF
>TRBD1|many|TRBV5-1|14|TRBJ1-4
TGCGCCAGCAGACCCGGGACAGAGAATGAAAAACTGTTTTTT
CASRPGTENEKLFF
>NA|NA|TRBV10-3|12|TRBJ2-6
TGTGCCATCAGCCAGGGTGCCAACGTCCTGACTTTC
CAISQGANVLTF
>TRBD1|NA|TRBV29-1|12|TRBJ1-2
TGCAGCCATCGGACAGGGATGAGGGGCTACACCTTC
CSHRTGMRGYTF
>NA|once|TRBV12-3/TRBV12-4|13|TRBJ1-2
TGTGCCAGCAGGGCCGGGCAGCACTATGGCTACACCTTC
CASRAGQHYGYTF
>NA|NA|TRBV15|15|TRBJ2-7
TGTGCCACCAGCAGCCCAACTAGCAGCTCCTACGAGCAGTACTTC
CATSSPTSSSYEQYF
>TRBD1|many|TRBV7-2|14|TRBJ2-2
TGTGCCAGCAGCTTGACAGGGGGCAAACGGGAGCTGTTTTTT
CASSLTGGKRELFF
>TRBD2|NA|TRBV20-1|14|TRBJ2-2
TGCAGTGCACAGGGACTAGCGTACACCGGGGAGCTGTTTTTT
CSAQGLAYTGELFF
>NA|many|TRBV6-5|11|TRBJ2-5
TGTGCCAGCAGTTTAAGGGACGCCCAGTACTTC
CASSLRDAQYF
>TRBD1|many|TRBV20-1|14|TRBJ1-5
TGCAGTGCTAACCCCGGGACAGGGGATCAGCCCCAGCATTTT
CSANPGTGDQPQHF
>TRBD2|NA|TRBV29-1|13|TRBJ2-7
TGCAGCGTTGATGGGGGGGGGTTCTACGAGCAGTACTTC
CSVDGGGFYEQYF
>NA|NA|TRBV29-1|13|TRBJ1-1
TGCAGCAGCCAAGGTGGGGAGGGAACTGAAGCTTTCTTT
CSSQGGEGTEAFF
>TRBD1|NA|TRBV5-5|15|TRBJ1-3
TGTGCCAGCAGACTAGGGGGCGCGGGCTTAAACACCATATATTTT
CASRLGGAGLNTIYF
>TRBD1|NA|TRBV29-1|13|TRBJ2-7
TGCAGCGTTCCGGGACAGGGCCTCTCCGAGCAGTACTTC
CSVPGQGLSEQYF
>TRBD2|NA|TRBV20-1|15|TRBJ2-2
TGCAGTGCTAGAGGCGAGCGGGAGATTATCGGGGAGCTGTTTTTT
CSARGEREIIGELFF
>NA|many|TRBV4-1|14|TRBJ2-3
TGCGCCAGCAGCCAACGACTGAGCACAGATACGCAGTATTTT
CASSQRLSTDTQYF
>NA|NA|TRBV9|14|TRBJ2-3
TGTGCCAGCTCGGTAAGCGGGAGCACAGATACGCAGTATTTT
CASSVSGSTDTQYF
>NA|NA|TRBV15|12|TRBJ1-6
TGTGCCACCAGCAGAGATCCCGGGACTCTCCACTTT
CATSRDPGTLHF
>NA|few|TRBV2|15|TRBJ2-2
TGTGCCAGCTCACCACTGGATGTCAACACCGGGGAGCTGTTTTTT
CASSPLDVNTGELFF
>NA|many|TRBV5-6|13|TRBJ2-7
TGTGCCAGCAGCTTGCGTCAATCCTACGAGCAGTACTTC
CASSLRQSYEQYF
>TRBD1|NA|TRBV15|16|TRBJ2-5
TGTGCCACCAGCAGCCTCGGACAGGGGGAGGGAGAGACCCAGTACTTC
CATSSLGQGEGETQYF
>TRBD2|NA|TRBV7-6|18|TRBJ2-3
TGTGCCAGCAGCCTCGGGTTAGCGGGCCTGCACCTCACAGATACGCAGTATTTT
CASSLGLAGLHLTDTQYF
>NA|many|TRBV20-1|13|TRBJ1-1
TGCAGTGCTAGAGAGGGGGCCTACACTGAAGCTTTCTTT
CSAREGAYTEAFF
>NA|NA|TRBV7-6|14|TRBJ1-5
TGTGCCAGCAGCACGTGGGGTGGCGATCAGCCCCAGCATTTT
CASSTWGGDQPQHF
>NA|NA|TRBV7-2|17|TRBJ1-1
TGTGCCAGCAGCTTTCTCGTCCCAGGGTCGGGAAACACTGAAGCTTTCTTT
CASSFLVPGSGNTEAFF
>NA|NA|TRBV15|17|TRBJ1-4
TGTGCCACCAGCAGCCAGGTGTTCGGGGTAGCTAATGAAAAACTGTTTTTT
CATSSQVFGVANEKLFF
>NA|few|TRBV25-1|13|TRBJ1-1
TGTGCCAGCAGGGCGCACGGGAACACTGAAGCTTTCTTT
CASRAHGNTEAFF
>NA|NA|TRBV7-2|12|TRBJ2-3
TGTGCCAGCAGCCCAGGGTTAAGTACGCAGTATTTT
CASSPGLSTQYF
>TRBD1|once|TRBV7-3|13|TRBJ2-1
TGTGCCAGCAGCTCGACAGGGTTCGATGAGCAGTTCTTC
CASSSTGFDEQFF
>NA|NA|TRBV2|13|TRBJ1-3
TGTGCCAGCAGTGCCCGTGGGGATAACACCATATATTTT
CASSARGDNTIYF
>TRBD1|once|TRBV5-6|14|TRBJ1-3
TGTGCCAACAGCATAGGGACAGATGGAAACACCATATATTTT
CANSIGTDGNTIYF